A selection of T cell receptor beta chains follows, all from one sample in a study of blood T cell repertoires in COVID-19. Method: immunoSEQ multiplex PCR; TCRdb's copy keeps in-frame clones and lacks some. The profile shows 440,000 or so clones, 70% to 90% of them singletons. The sequencing input was peripheral blood. The receptors were sampled from a middle-aged woman with COVID-19, enrolled during active disease. Each CDR3 is given with its conserved first and last residue. The D gene is left open where the match is weak. Clone sizes are given selectively: once, few, many, or a class where the clone is expanded.

>TRBD2|-|TRBJ2-2|TRBV30
TGTGCCTGGAGGGGAGGGAGCGGGCGGAACACCGGGGAGCTGTTTTTT
CAWRGGSGRNTGELFF
>-|-|TRBJ2-6|TRBV7-3
TGTGCCAGCAGCCCGGGACTCTTCTCTGGGGCCAACGTCCTGACTTTC
CASSPGLFSGANVLTF
>-|-|TRBJ1-1|TRBV12-5
TGTGCTAGTGGTTTGGCTCTCTCAGGGGCCACTGAAGCTTTCTTT
CASGLALSGATEAFF
>-|-|TRBJ1-2|TRBV18
TGTGCCAGCTCACCACGGGCAGGTACGAAGTATGGCTACACCTTC
CASSPRAGTKYGYTF
>-|-|TRBJ2-1|TRBV28
TGTGCCAGCAGTTTTACACTAGGGAGCAATGAGCAGTTCTTC
CASSFTLGSNEQFF
>TRBD1|-|TRBJ2-5|TRBV27
TGTGCCAGCAGTTTATCGTGGGGACAGCCGCAAGGTGGAGAGACCCAGTACTTC
CASSLSWGQPQGGETQYF
>-|-|TRBJ1-4|TRBV7-9
TGTGCCAGCAGCTTCTCCGAAAAACTGTTTTTT
CASSFSEKLFF
>TRBD1|-|TRBJ1-1|TRBV6-2/TRBV6-3
TGTGCCAGCAGTAACAGGGGGCTGGGCACTGAAGCTTTCTTT
CASSNRGLGTEAFF
>-|-|TRBJ1-5|TRBV7-8
TGTGCCAGCAGCCCATCCGACAGGAACCCTCTGACCCAGCATTTT
CASSPSDRNPLTQHF
>TRBD1|-|TRBJ1-2|TRBV10-2
TGCGCCAGCAGTGCCCCTGACAGGGGTAGTGGCTACACCTTC
CASSAPDRGSGYTF
>-|-|TRBJ2-7|TRBV2
TGTGCCAGCCGCAGGGATATCTCCTACGAGCAGTACTTC
CASRRDISYEQYF
>-|-|TRBJ1-6|TRBV9
TGTGCCAGCGGCCGGGGGAATTCACCCCTCCACTTT
CASGRGNSPLHF
>-|-|TRBJ2-2|TRBV7-8
TGTGCCAGCAGCTTATCTAGGCAGAACACCGGGGAGCTGTTTTTT
CASSLSRQNTGELFF
>-|-|TRBJ2-1|TRBV18
TGTGCCAGCTCACCACGTATCGCTACTCCGGGACTCCAGCAGTTCTTC
CASSPRIATPGLQQFF
>TRBD1|-|TRBJ2-7|TRBV19
TGTGCCAGTAGTTTAGGACAGGGAGCCTACGAGCAGTACTTC
CASSLGQGAYEQYF
>-|few|TRBJ1-1|TRBV5-6
TGTGCCAGCAGTTTTGGGGGCGGCAGGAACACTGAAGCTTTCTTT
CASSFGGGRNTEAFF
>-|-|TRBJ2-1|TRBV6-5
TGTGCCAGCAGTTACTCGACAGTTACCTACAATGAGCAGTTCTTC
CASSYSTVTYNEQFF
>TRBD1|-|TRBJ2-7|TRBV6-1
TGTGCCAGCAGTGCGACAGGGGGCGACCCTCCTTTCGAGCAGTACTTC
CASSATGGDPPFEQYF
>-|-|TRBJ1-3|TRBV19
TGTGCCAGTAGTATGGGGGCTGGGGGCAACACCATATATTTT
CASSMGAGGNTIYF
>TRBD1|-|TRBJ1-1|TRBV6-5
TGTGCCAGCAGTTACCCTACAGGGGGCCGAACTGAAGCTTTCTTT
CASSYPTGGRTEAFF
>TRBD1|-|TRBJ1-1|TRBV18
TGTGCCAGCTCACCACAAGACAAGGGGGCGAATACTGAAGCTTTCTTT
CASSPQDKGANTEAFF
>TRBD1|-|TRBJ1-6|TRBV27
TGTGCCAGCAGGCGGCGACTTGGGACAGGTGGACTCAGAACCAATTCACCCCTCCACTTT
CASRRRLGTGGLRTNSPLHF
>TRBD1|-|TRBJ1-1|TRBV6-5
TGTGCCAGCAGCTACAGGGGTGGGCGGATGAACACTGAAGCTTTCTTT
CASSYRGGRMNTEAFF
>-|-|TRBJ1-6|TRBV28
TGTGCCAGCAGTTCTAGATTAAGTAATTCACCCCTCCACTTT
CASSSRLSNSPLHF
>-|-|TRBJ1-1|TRBV12-3/TRBV12-4
TGTGCCAGCAGTTTAGGGACCCAGGGAGCTTTCTTT
CASSLGTQGAFF
>TRBD1|-|TRBJ1-3|TRBV5-1
TGCGCCAGCAGCCCTGGGACAGATGGAAACACCATATATTTT
CASSPGTDGNTIYF
>-|-|TRBJ1-6|TRBV30
TGTGCCTGGGGACGGGGAGGGAATTCACCCCTCCACTTT
CAWGRGGNSPLHF
>-|once|TRBJ1-5|TRBV2
TGTGCCAGCAGTGAAGGGCCTTATAGCAATCAGCCCCAGCATTTT
CASSEGPYSNQPQHF
>-|-|TRBJ1-1|TRBV18
TGTGCCAGCTCACCCCCAGCGGGTCAGCTCACTGAAGCTTTCTTT
CASSPPAGQLTEAFF
>-|-|TRBJ1-3|TRBV12-3/TRBV12-4
TGTGCCAGCAGTTCCTACTCTGGAAACACCATATATTTT
CASSSYSGNTIYF
>TRBD1|-|TRBJ1-1|TRBV5-1
TGCGCCAGCAGCTTCTCCAGGGGGCAAACTGAAGCTTTCTTT
CASSFSRGQTEAFF
>-|-|TRBJ2-1|TRBV4-1
TGCGCCAGCAGCCAAGACCGAGGCCCACCGCATGGCAATGAGCAGTTCTTC
CASSQDRGPPHGNEQFF
>-|few|TRBJ1-4|TRBV5-1
TGCGCCAGCAGCTTGGCGGGGATTGAAAAACTGTTTTTT
CASSLAGIEKLFF
>-|-|TRBJ2-2|TRBV7-3
TGTGCCAGCAGCGCCGAAGGGGCGCCCAAGAACACCGGGGAGCTGTTTTTT
CASSAEGAPKNTGELFF
>TRBD1|-|TRBJ1-6|TRBV7-9
TGTGCCAGCAGCCCGTTACAGGGGGCGGCTTCACCCCTCCACTTT
CASSPLQGAASPLHF
>-|-|TRBJ1-5|TRBV5-1
TGCGCCAGCAGCTTGCCCCGCATTCCCTGCGCCTATAGCAATCAGCCCCAGCATTTT
CASSLPRIPCAYSNQPQHF
>TRBD2|once|TRBJ2-2|TRBV5-1
TGCGCCAGCAGCTTGGTCGTGCTAGCGGGAGGGCCGAGCACCGGGGAGCTGTTTTTT
CASSLVVLAGGPSTGELFF
>-|-|TRBJ2-6|TRBV3-1/TRBV3-2
TGTGCCAGCAGCCCGGGACACTTTAACTCTGGGGCCAACGTCCTGACTTTC
CASSPGHFNSGANVLTF
>TRBD1|-|TRBJ1-4|TRBV7-2
TGTGCCAGCAGCTCGACAGGGACTTATAATGAAAAACTGTTTTTT
CASSSTGTYNEKLFF
>-|-|TRBJ2-5|TRBV6-5
TGTGCCAGCAGCCCCAGGGTGGTCCAAGAGACCCAGTACTTC
CASSPRVVQETQYF
>-|-|TRBJ1-4|TRBV6-5
TGTGCCAGCAGCGCTATCAGGGCCCTTGGAGAAAAACTGTTTTTT
CASSAIRALGEKLFF
>-|-|TRBJ1-1|TRBV6-5
TGTGCCAGCAGTTCTGGGGGGGGATGGAACACTGAAGCTTTCTTT
CASSSGGGWNTEAFF
>-|once|TRBJ2-5|TRBV5-1
TGCGCCAGCAGCTCCGGGACTCCCGGGGAGACCCAGTACTTC
CASSSGTPGETQYF
>TRBD1|-|TRBJ1-1|TRBV9
TGTGCCAGCACGGCAGGGGGAGGTAACACTGAAGCTTTCTTT
CASTAGGGNTEAFF